What follows are 26 T cell receptor beta chains derived from one specimen sequenced in a study of patients with pleural tuberculosis (dated by TCRdb to between 2014 and 2016). Sequenced on an Illumina Genome Analyzer IIx. TCRdb cleaned the public reads at Q25 with fastp, built clones with MiXCR and kept in-frame beta chains. Entries that share a CDR3 protein sequence are merged under the most common genes and DNA. The table for this sample lists almost 30,000 distinct CDR3 sequences; 15% to 20% of them were counted only once. The ten largest account for 3.5% of the sample. The sample taken for sequencing was peripheral blood. Every receptor here comes from a human donor with pleural tuberculosis.

In the case of this clonotype: The junction departs from the called germline gene at one end, perhaps through a read error. This chain links TRBV6-6 with TRBJ2-7; D call uncertain. Per germline, CDR1 MNHNY and CDR2 SVGAGI (reference sequence). This CDR3 has 14 amino acids. CDR3 DNA: TGTGCTAGCAGTTACACTAATACGGGCAGCGAGCGGTACTTC. This encodes CASSYTNTGSERYF.

The genes are TRBV29-1 and TRBJ2-7; no clear D gene. V lost 3 bases, J lost 0 bases, and 9 bases lay in between. Germline lookup yields CDR1 SQVTM and CDR2 ANQGSEA. The CDR3 is 13 residues long. CDR3 region: CSVDSGSSYEQYF. The CDR3 DNA is TGCAGCGTTGACAGTGGGTCCTCCTACGAGCAGTACTTC.

The sample holds many counts of this clonotype. This chain connects TRBV12-3 or TRBV12-4 to TRBJ2-5, with 10 bases matching TRBD1. V was pared by 6 bases and J by 1 base, with 5 bases of the junction left unmatched. The CDR3 runs 15 residues. CDR3 nucleotide sequence: TGTGCCAGCAGCCATGGGACAGGGGTCCAAGAGACCCAGTACTTC. Translated: CASSHGTGVQETQYF.

This clonotype came up many times. This chain links TRBV7-9 with TRBJ1-4; the match to TRBD1 covers 7 bases. V was pared by 7 bases and J by 3 bases, with 5 bases of the junction left unmatched. CDR3 size: 14 residues. Germline loops: CDR1 SEHNR, CDR2 FQNEAQ (reference sequence). CDR3 region: CASNMGQPNEKLFF. In nucleotides, the CDR3 is TGTGCCAGCAACATGGGACAGCCTAATGAAAAACTGTTTTTT.

This clonotype was counted many times. This rearrangement joins TRBV28 to TRBJ2-1; a weak D match, TRBD2 (5 bases). Germline V lookup: CDR1 MDHEN, CDR2 SYDVKM. The CDR3 extends over 14 amino acids. Deletions cut 7 bases from V and 1 base from J, with 11 bases between. The CDR3 reads CASTGRGSYNEQFF. CDR3 in DNA: TGTGCCAGCACTGGCCGGGGTTCCTACAATGAGCAGTTCTTC.

V and J are TRBV5-6 and TRBJ1-6, with D maybe TRBD1 (6 bases). Germline CDR1 reads SGHDT; CDR2 reads YYEEEE. The CDR3 is 16 residues long. The V end was cut by 1 base, the J end by 10 bases, with 18 bases between. The CDR3 sequence: CASSLLLGGLGSPLHF. CDR3 DNA: TGTGCCAGCAGCTTGCTCCTCGGGGGGCTGGGATCACCCCTCCACTTT.

There are many counts of this clonotype. The rearrangement uses TRBV19 and TRBJ2-1; TRBD2 matches at 7 bases. J gave up 4 bases and V 2 bases, and 5 bases lay outside the gene matches. Germline CDR1 LNHDA, CDR2 SQIVND (reference sequence). The CDR3 is 15 residues long. This CDR3 reads CASSISPGGYNEQFF. The CDR3 DNA sequence: TGTGCCAGTAGTATAAGCCCGGGAGGTTACAATGAGCAGTTCTTC. Filled out from reference TRBV19 and TRBJ2-1, the complete variable domain reads DGGITQSPKYLFRKEGQNVTLSCEQNLNHDAMYWYRQDPGQGLRLIYYSQIVNDFQKGDIAEGYSVSREKKESFPLTVTSAQKNPTAFYLCASSISPGGYNEQFFGPGTRLTVL.

This clonotype has ten or more counts. The gene calls are TRBV7-9 and TRBJ2-7; no firm D call. CDR1 and CDR2 (germline): SEHNR, FQNEAQ (reference sequence). CDR3 length: 12 residues. Trimming removed 1 base at V and 2 bases at J, with 3 bases between. The CDR3 reads CASSLVPYEQYF. The CDR3, as DNA: TGTGCCAGCAGCTTAGTTCCCTACGAGCAGTACTTC.

This clonotype was recorded many times. The chain uses TRBV19 and TRBJ2-3, with D perhaps TRBD1 (6 bases). The CDR3 contains 16 residues. CDR1 is LNHDA, CDR2 SQIVND, per germline (reference sequence). Between the trimmed V and J ends, which lost 4 bases and 1 base, there was a span of 15 bases. Here the CDR3 reads CASSRGRGPGTDTQYF. The CDR3 nucleotides read TGTGCCAGTAGTAGGGGCAGGGGACCCGGCACAGATACGCAGTATTTT.

At least ten counts were recorded for this clonotype. The chain is built from TRBV11-2 and TRBJ1-1; D gene uncertain. CDR1 SGHAT and CDR2 FQNNGV come from the germline V gene. This CDR3 has 15 residues. V gave up 5 bases and J gave up 0 bases, with 13 bases separating them. The CDR3 DNA is TGTGCCAGCAGCCGATATCGGGGAATGAACACTGAAGCTTTCTTT. Translating it yields CASSRYRGMNTEAFF. Based on the CDR3 plus reference TRBV11-2 and TRBJ1-1, the full variable domain is EAGVAQSPRYKIIEKRQSVAFWCNPISGHATLYWYQQILGQGPKLLIQFQNNGVVDDSQLPKDRFSAERLKGVDSTLKIQPAKLEDSAVYLCASSRYRGMNTEAFFGQGTRLTVV.

This clonotype came up many times. The chain couples TRBV7-9 to TRBJ1-1; D is undetermined. Deletions cut 8 bases from V and 0 bases from J, with 10 bases between. The CDR3 runs 13 residues. From germline, CDR1 is SEHNR and CDR2 FQNEAQ (reference sequence). The CDR3 DNA reads TGTGCCAGCCGACTTCAGCTGAACACTGAAGCTTTCTTT. This gives the protein CASRLQLNTEAFF.

This clonotype was detected many times. V is TRBV6-1 and J is TRBJ1-1, with 7 positions matching TRBD1. This CDR3 contains 14 residues. The germline gives CDR1 MNHNS, CDR2 SASEGT. V was pared by 4 bases and J by 4 bases, with 6 bases of the junction left unmatched. CDR3 nucleotides: TGTGCCAGCAGTGCGTACAGACAGGGCACTGAAGCTTTCTTT. It is translated as CASSAYRQGTEAFF.

Many counts were recorded for this clonotype. The rearrangement links TRBV9 to TRBJ2-1, with D perhaps matching TRBD1 (5 bases). CDR1 is SGDLS and CDR2 is YYNGEE in the germline V gene. This CDR3 spans 14 amino acids. Trimming removed 0 bases from V and 9 bases from J, with 13 bases in between. The CDR3 DNA reads as TGTGCCAGCAGCGTAGAGGCCAGGGTTGGTGAGCAGTTCTTC. Amino acids: CASSVEARVGEQFF.

This clonotype was counted many times. The V call is TRBV6-6, the J call TRBJ2-7; no clear D. The germline gives CDR1 MNHNY, CDR2 SVGAGI (reference sequence). V lost 2 bases to trimming and J lost 2 bases, with 7 bases between them. This CDR3 comprises 13 residues. DNA of the CDR3: TGTGCCAGCAGTTACGGGCAGACCTACGAGCAGTACTTC. Translation gives CASSYGQTYEQYF.

This clonotype was counted ten times or more. J is TRBJ1-5 and V is TRBV19; TRBD1 matches 7 bases. The J segment lost 0 bases and the V segment lost 7 bases, leaving 6 bases of the junction unmatched. Germline V gives CDR1 LNHDA, CDR2 SQIVND (reference sequence). The CDR3 consists of 15 residues. The CDR3 DNA is TGTGCCAGTAAATGGGCAGGGGGTAGCAATCAGCCCCAGCATTTT. The encoded protein is CASKWAGGSNQPQHF.

This clonotype was recorded at least ten times. The chain combines TRBV9 with TRBJ1-1; D is unresolved. Germline V gives CDR1 SGDLS, CDR2 YYNGEE. V was trimmed by 3 bases and J by 3 bases, leaving 18 bases between them. The CDR3 has 16 amino acids. CDR3 DNA sequence: TGTGCCAGCAGCGCCAAATACCAGGACCCGGACACTGAAGCTTTCTTT. This encodes CASSAKYQDPDTEAFF.

At least ten counts were recorded for this clonotype. The chain is built from TRBV20-1 and TRBJ2-3, with D perhaps matching TRBD2 (6 bases). CDR3 length: 14 amino acids. Germline values: CDR1 DFQATT, CDR2 SNEGSKA (reference sequence). Trimming left V 5 bases short and J 2 bases short, with 14 bases between. The CDR3 spells CSASRAGLTDTQYF. The CDR3 DNA is TGCAGTGCTTCTCGGGCGGGGCTCACAGATACGCAGTATTTT.

The sample holds many counts of this clonotype. The chain couples TRBV5-5 to TRBJ1-3; tentative D call: TRBD1 (5 bases). This CDR3 region has 15 residues. Trimming took off 4 bases at V and 0 bases at J, with 11 bases between the two ends. CDR1 and CDR2 from the germline V gene are SGHKS and YYEKEE (reference sequence). The CDR3: CASSARQNSGNTIYF. CDR3 bases: TGTGCCAGCAGCGCAAGACAGAACTCTGGAAACACCATATATTTT.

The chain combines TRBV5-5 with TRBJ2-7, with TRBD1 matching over 8 bases. The germline V gene encodes CDR1 SGHKS and CDR2 YYEKEE (reference sequence). The V and J ends lost 0 bases and 7 bases, in that order; junction bases with no gene match: 6. There are 14 residues in the CDR3. The CDR3 DNA sequence: TGTGCCAGCAGCTTGGTAAGCGGACAGGGAGAGCAGTACTTC. It codes for CASSLVSGQGEQYF.

In this sample, this clonotype turned up many times. The rearrangement joins TRBV20-1 to TRBJ2-7, with 8 bases that match TRBD2. J lost 4 bases, V lost 5 bases, and 7 bases had no gene match. This CDR3 region has 13 residues. Germline V gene data show CDR1 as DFQATT and CDR2 as SNEGSKA (reference sequence). The CDR3 loop reads CSAAPGLEYEQYF. The CDR3 bases are TGCAGTGCTGCTCCGGGACTAGAGTACGAGCAGTACTTC.

On this clonotype: A read error may produce the germline difference seen at one junction end. The rearrangement links TRBV25-1 to TRBJ1-1; D unclear. Germline loops: CDR1 MGHDK, CDR2 SYGVNS. The length of the CDR3 is 14 residues. Here the CDR3 reads CTSSLSPANTGAFF. The CDR3 region has the DNA TGTACCAGCAGTTTATCCCCAGCCAACACTGGAGCTTTCTTC.

This clonotype has ten or more counts. The J gene is TRBJ1-4, the V gene TRBV12-3 or TRBV12-4, with a tentative D call TRBD1 (6 bases). The CDR3 covers 14 residues. Trimming stripped 5 bases from V and 4 bases from J, with 11 bases between. The CDR3 protein is CASSRTAGNEKLFF. The CDR3 DNA reads as TGTGCCAGCAGTCGGACAGCGGGTAATGAAAAACTGTTTTTT.

By share, this clonotype ranks as medium-sized. This chain uses TRBV2 with TRBJ1-1; 7 bases line up with TRBD1. Unmatched junction bases numbered 3, after V lost 7 bases and J lost 1 base. Germline lookup yields CDR1 SNHLY and CDR2 FYNNEI. The length of the CDR3 is 13 residues. CDR3 coding DNA: TGTGCCAGCACTAGGGACAGGAACACTGAAGCTTTCTTT. It yields the protein CASTRDRNTEAFF.

This clonotype was detected only a few times. CDR3 sequence reads: CASSFGVGVEQYF. DNA of the CDR3: TGTGCCAGCAGCTTCGGGGTGGGCGTGGAGCAGTACTTC. The gene calls are TRBV5-5 and TRBJ2-7; TRBD2 might be the D (5 bases). CDR1 and CDR2 (germline): SGHKS, YYEKEE (reference sequence). This CDR3 comprises 13 residues. V was shortened by 2 bases and J by 7 bases, with 13 bases between the two germline ends.

The rearrangement links TRBV7-9 to TRBJ2-7; D is perhaps TRBD2 (5 bases). V was trimmed by 8 bases and J by 2 bases, leaving 16 bases between them. The CDR3 loop spans 14 amino acids. Germline-derived CDR1 and CDR2 are SEHNR and FQNEAQ (reference sequence). CDR3 coding DNA: TGTGCCAGCGGCCCGCCGGGGTCGACCTACGAGCAGTACTTC. This sequence encodes CASGPPGSTYEQYF.

This clonotype was picked up a small number of times. The gene calls are TRBV29-1 and TRBJ1-2; D call uncertain. V dropped 7 bases and J dropped 0 bases, with 6 bases sitting between them. Looked up from germline, CDR1 is SQVTM and CDR2 is ANQGSEA. The CDR3 is made up of 11 amino acids. The CDR3: CSAAANYGYTF. CDR3 nucleotides: TGCAGCGCCGCAGCTAACTATGGCTACACCTTC.